The present T cell receptor beta chain was sequenced within a study of CD8+CD57+ T cells in acquired aplastic anemia. Study information: Sorted CD4+ plus CD8+ cells gave DNA averaging approximately 3.2 ug. For CD4+ cells, healthy donors had an average of approximately 9.8 million reads. Study-wide results and limits: Patients and controls turned out to have some 30 CD8+ CDR3 sequences in common. Significance was not reached for CD8+ Simpson's diversity between patients and controls.

The CDR3 runs 16 residues. Germline V gene data show CDR1 as KGHDR and CDR2 as SFDVKD. The V end was cut by 4 bases, the J end by 5 bases, with 17 bases between. On this clonotype itself: Its specificity is not known.

According to the study, genomic DNA was the template for TCR beta VDJ and CDR3 profiling. TCRdb processed the reads anew with MiXCR; each CDR3 protein has one entry. Among approximately 65,000 distinct CDR3 sequences listed, about 54% were seen once. The chain recombines TRBV24-1 with TRBJ2-1; either TRBD1 or TRBD2 may supply D (5 bases each). This receptor was taken from a human donor in good health, serving as a control. Sequenced input: sorted CD4+, CD8+, or CD8+CD57+ T cells (not recorded which) from PBMCs. CDR3 sequence: CATSDAGTPADNEQFF. The DNA of the CDR3 is TGTGCCACCAGTGACGCCGGGACCCCCGCGGACAATGAGCAGTTCTTC.